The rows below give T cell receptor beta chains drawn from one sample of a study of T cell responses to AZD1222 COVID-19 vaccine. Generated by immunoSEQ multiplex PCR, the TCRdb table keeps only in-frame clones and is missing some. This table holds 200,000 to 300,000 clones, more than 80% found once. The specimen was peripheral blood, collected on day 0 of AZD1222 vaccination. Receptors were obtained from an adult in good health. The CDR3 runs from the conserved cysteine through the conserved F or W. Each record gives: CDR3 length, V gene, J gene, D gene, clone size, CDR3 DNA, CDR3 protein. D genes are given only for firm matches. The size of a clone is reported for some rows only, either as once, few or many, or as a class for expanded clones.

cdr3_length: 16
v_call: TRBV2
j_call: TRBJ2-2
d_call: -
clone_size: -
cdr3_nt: TGTGCCAGCAGTTGGGACCCGGAAGTCAACACCGGGGAGCTGTTTTTT
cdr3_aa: CASSWDPEVNTGELFF

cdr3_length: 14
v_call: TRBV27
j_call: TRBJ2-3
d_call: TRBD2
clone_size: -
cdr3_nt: TGTGCCAGCCGTAGCGGGTTGCCTACAGATACGCAGTATTTT
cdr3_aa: CASRSGLPTDTQYF

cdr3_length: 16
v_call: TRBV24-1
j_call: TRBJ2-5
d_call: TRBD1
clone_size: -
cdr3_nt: TGTGCCACCAGTGATTCCTGGGTAGGGGGCGGGGAGACCCAGTACTTC
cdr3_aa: CATSDSWVGGGETQYF

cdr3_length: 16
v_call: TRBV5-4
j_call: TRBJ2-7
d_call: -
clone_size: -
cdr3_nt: TGTGCCAGCAGCTTGGCCCTGAGCCTAGGGAGTGGGGAGCAGTACTTC
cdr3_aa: CASSLALSLGSGEQYF

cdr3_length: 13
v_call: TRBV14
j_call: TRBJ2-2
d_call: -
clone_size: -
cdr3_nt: TGTGCCAGCAGCCAAAGTAGGTCCGGGGAGCTGTTTTTT
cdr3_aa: CASSQSRSGELFF

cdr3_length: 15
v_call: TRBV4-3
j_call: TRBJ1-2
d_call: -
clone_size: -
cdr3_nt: TGCGCCAGCAGCCAAGATACGGCAGGGTACTATGGCTACACCTTC
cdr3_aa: CASSQDTAGYYGYTF

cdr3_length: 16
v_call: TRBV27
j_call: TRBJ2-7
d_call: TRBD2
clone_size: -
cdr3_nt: TGTGCCAGCAGTTTGGGACTAGCGGGACCACCATACGAGCAGTACTTC
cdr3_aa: CASSLGLAGPPYEQYF

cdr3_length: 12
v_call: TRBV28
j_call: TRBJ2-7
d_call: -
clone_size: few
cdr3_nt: TGTGCCAGCAGGGACGGTACCTACGAGCAGTACTTC
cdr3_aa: CASRDGTYEQYF

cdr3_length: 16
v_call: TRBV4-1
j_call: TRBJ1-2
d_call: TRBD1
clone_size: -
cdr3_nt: TGCGCCAGCAGCCAGGGAGGACAGGGACTGACCTATGGCTACACCTTC
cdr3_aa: CASSQGGQGLTYGYTF

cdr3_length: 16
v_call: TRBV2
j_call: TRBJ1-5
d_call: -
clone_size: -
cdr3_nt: TGTGCCAGCAGTGAAGCGCTTCAGGTTAGCAATCAGCCCCAGCATTTT
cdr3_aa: CASSEALQVSNQPQHF

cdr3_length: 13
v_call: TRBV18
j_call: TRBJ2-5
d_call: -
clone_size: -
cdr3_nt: TGTGCCAGCTCACCACCAGGTCAAGAGACCCAGTACTTC
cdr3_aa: CASSPPGQETQYF

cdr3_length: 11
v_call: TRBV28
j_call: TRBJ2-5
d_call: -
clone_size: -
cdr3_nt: TGTGCCACCGGAGGAGGAGAGACCCAGTACTTC
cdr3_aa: CATGGGETQYF

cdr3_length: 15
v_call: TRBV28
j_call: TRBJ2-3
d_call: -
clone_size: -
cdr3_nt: TGTGCCAGCAGTGCACCGCCGAGACGCACAGATACGCAGTATTTT
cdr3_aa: CASSAPPRRTDTQYF

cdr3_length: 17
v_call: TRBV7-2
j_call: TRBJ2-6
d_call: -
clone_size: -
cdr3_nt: TGTGCCAGCAGCTTAAGGTCGGGGGTCTCTGGGGCCAACGTCCTGACTTTC
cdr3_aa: CASSLRSGVSGANVLTF

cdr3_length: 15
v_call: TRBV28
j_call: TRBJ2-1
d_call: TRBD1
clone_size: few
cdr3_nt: TGTGCCAGCAGTTTGCCGGGACAGGGTAGGAATGAGCAGTTCTTC
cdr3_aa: CASSLPGQGRNEQFF

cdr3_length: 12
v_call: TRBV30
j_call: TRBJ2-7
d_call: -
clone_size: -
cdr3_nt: TGTGCCTGGACTACTACATCCGGGACCCCGCGCTTC
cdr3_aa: CAWTTTSGTPRF

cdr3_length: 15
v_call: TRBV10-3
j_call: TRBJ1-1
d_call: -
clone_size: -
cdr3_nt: TGTGCCATCAGTGGGGGGGTGGGAAGGAACACTGAAGCTTTCTTT
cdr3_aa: CAISGGVGRNTEAFF

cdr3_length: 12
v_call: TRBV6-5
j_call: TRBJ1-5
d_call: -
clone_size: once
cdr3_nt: TGTGCCAGCAGGGGGGTGGGTCAGCCCCAGCATTTT
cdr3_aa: CASRGVGQPQHF

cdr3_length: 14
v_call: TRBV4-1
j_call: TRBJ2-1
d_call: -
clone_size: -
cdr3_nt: TGCGCCAGCAGCCAAGCAGGTCCGTACAATGAGCAGTTCTTC
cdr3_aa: CASSQAGPYNEQFF

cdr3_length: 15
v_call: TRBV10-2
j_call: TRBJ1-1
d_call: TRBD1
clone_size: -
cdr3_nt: TGCGCCAGCAGTGATTACAGGGGGCCAGACACTGAAGCTTTCTTT
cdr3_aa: CASSDYRGPDTEAFF

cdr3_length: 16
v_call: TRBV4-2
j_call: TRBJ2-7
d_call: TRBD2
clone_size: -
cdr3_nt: TGTGCCAGCAGCCTATCGACTAGCGGGTCTTCCTACGAGCAGTACTTC
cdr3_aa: CASSLSTSGSSYEQYF

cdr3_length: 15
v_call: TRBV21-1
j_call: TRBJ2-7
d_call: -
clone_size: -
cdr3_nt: TGTGCCAGCAGCAACCCCGGGGGGAGGACATACGAGCAGTACTTC
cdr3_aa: CASSNPGGRTYEQYF

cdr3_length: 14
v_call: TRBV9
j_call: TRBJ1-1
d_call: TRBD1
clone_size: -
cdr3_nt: TGTGCCAGCAGCGCTGGTTCAGGGGGAACTGAAGCTTTCTTT
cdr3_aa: CASSAGSGGTEAFF

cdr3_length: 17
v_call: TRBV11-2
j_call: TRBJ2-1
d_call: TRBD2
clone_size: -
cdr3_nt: TGTGCCAGCAGGCGGACCATAGCGGGAGGGCCAGACAATGAGCAGTTCTTC
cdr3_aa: CASRRTIAGGPDNEQFF

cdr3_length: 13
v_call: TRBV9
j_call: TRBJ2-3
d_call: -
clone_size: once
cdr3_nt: TGTGCCAGCAGCGTAGATGGGCTCGATACGCAGTATTTT
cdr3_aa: CASSVDGLDTQYF

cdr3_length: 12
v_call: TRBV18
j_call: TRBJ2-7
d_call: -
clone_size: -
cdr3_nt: TGTGCCAGCTCACCAGGTTCCTACGAGCAGTACTTC
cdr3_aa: CASSPGSYEQYF

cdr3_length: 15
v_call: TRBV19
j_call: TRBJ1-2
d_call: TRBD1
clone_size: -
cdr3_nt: TGTGCCAGTAGAAGTCCCGGACAGGGAATTGGTGGCTACACCTTC
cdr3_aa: CASRSPGQGIGGYTF

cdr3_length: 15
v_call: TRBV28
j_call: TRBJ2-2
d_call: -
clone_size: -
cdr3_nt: TGTGCCAGCAGCAGCGCAGCCTTGGGGACCGGGGAGCTGTTTTTT
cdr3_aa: CASSSAALGTGELFF

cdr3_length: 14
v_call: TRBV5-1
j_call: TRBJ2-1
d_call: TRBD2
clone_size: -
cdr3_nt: TGCGCCAGCAGCTTGGCCGGGGGGGTGAATGAGCAGTTCTTC
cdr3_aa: CASSLAGGVNEQFF

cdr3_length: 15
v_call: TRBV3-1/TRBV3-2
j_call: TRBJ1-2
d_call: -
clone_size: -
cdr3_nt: TGTGCCAGCAGCCAAGATCCCGCAGGGAGCTATGGCTACACCTTC
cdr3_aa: CASSQDPAGSYGYTF

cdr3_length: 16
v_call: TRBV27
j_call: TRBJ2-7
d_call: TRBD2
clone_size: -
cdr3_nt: TGTGCCAGCAGTCAATCTAGCGGAGAGCTCTCCTACGAGCAGTACTTC
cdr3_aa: CASSQSSGELSYEQYF

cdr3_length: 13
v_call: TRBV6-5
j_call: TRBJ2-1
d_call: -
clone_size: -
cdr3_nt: TGTGCCAGCAGTTACTCGCTCATGGCAGAGCAGTTCTTC
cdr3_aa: CASSYSLMAEQFF

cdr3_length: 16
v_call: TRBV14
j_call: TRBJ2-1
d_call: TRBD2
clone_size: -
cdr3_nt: TGTGCCAGCAGCCAACCTGGACTAGCGGGATTGAATGAGCAGTTCTTC
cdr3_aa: CASSQPGLAGLNEQFF

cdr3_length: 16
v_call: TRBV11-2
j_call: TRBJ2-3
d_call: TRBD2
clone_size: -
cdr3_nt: TGTGCCAGCAGTCGACAACTAGCGGCTAACACAGATACGCAGTATTTT
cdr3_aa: CASSRQLAANTDTQYF

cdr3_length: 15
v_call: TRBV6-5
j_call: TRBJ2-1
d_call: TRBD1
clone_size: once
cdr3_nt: TGTGCCAGCAGTACCGCCCGGACAGGCATCGGTGAGCAGTTCTTC
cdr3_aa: CASSTARTGIGEQFF

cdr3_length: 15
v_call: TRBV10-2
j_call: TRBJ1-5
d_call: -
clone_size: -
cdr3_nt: TGCGCCAGCAGAAGGACAATGTCAGGCAATCAGCCCCAGCATTTT
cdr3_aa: CASRRTMSGNQPQHF

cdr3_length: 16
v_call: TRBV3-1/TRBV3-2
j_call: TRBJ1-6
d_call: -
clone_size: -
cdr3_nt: TGTGCCAGCAGCCAAGGGGATGGGTCCTATAATTCACCCCTCCACTTT
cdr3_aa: CASSQGDGSYNSPLHF

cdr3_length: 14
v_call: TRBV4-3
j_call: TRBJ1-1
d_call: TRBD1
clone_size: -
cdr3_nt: TGCGCCAGCAGCCAGGACAGGGGACACACTGAAGCTTTCTTT
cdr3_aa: CASSQDRGHTEAFF

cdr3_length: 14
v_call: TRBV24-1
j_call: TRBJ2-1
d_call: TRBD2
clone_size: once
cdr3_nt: TGTGCCACCAGCCCTCGGGGGGGGTTCAATGAGCAGTTCTTC
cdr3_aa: CATSPRGGFNEQFF

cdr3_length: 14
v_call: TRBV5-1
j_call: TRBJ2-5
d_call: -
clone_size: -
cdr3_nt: TGCGCCAGCAGCTCACAGGGTCCGGGAGAGACCCAGTACTTC
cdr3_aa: CASSSQGPGETQYF

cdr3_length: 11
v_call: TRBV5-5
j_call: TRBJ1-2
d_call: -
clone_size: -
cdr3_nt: TGTGCCAGCAGGGCCGGTAGGGGCTACACCTTC
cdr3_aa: CASRAGRGYTF

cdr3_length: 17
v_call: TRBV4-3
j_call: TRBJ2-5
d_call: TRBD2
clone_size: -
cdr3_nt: TGCGCCAGCAGCCAAGGGGCTAGCGGAGTTCGTAGGGAGACCCAGTACTTC
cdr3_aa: CASSQGASGVRRETQYF

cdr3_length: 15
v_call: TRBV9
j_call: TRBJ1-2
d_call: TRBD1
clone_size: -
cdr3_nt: TGTGCCAGCAGCGATGGGGCAGGGGGCCGTGGTGGCTACACCTTC
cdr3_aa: CASSDGAGGRGGYTF

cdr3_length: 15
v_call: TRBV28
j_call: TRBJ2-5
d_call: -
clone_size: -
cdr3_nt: TGTGCCAGCAGGGGGCCAACGGGAGAAATCGAGACCCAGTACTTC
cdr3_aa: CASRGPTGEIETQYF

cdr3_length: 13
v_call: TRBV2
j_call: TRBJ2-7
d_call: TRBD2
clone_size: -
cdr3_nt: TGTGCCAGCAGTGAATGGCGGGGGAACGAGCAGTACTTC
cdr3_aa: CASSEWRGNEQYF

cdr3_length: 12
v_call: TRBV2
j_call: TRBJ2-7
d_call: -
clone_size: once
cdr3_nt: TGTGCCAGCAGAAGGCCCCTCTACGAGCAGTACTTC
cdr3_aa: CASRRPLYEQYF

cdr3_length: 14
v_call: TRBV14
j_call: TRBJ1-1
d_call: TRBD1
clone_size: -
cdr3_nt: TGTGCCAGCAGCGCCTTGGGACAGGGGGCTGAAGCTTTCTTT
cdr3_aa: CASSALGQGAEAFF

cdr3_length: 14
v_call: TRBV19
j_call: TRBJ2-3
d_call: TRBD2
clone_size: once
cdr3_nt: TGTGCCAGTAGAGCTAGCGGGGGTGCAGATACGCAGTATTTT
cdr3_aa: CASRASGGADTQYF

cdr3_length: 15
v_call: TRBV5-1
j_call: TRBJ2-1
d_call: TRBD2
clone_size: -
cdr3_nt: TGCGCCAGCAGCTTGAAAGCGGGAGGGGTTAATGAGCAGTTCTTC
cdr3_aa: CASSLKAGGVNEQFF

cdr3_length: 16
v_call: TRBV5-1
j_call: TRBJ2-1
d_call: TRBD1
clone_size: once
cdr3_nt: TGCGCCAGCAGCTTGGCGACAGGGCTCTCCTACAATGAGCAGTTCTTC
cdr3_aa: CASSLATGLSYNEQFF